These 29 T cell receptor beta chains came from one sample sequenced in a study of neurological immune-mediated disorders. TCRdb re-analysed the 5' RACE reads in MiXCR, keeping a single row per CDR3 protein. The table includes around 53,000 distinct CDR3 sequences, around 4.4% detected once. The sequenced sample consisted of PBMCs. The receptors were sampled from a man aged 50-59 years with multiple sclerosis.

This clonotype has a count of ten or more. CDR3 coding DNA: TGCAGTGCTGAGGGGGGAATCGAGACTACAGGTAGTCAGTACTTC. Its protein product is CSAEGGIETTGSQYF. The J gene is TRBJ2-4, the V gene TRBV20-1, with D perhaps TRBD1 or TRBD2 (6 bases each). Germline CDR1 DFQATT, CDR2 SNEGSKA (reference sequence). Trimming stripped 5 bases from V and 12 bases from J, with 26 bases between. CDR3 length: 15 amino acids.

Ten or more counts support this clonotype. J is TRBJ1-4 and V is TRBV4-1, with 12 bases aligning to TRBD1. The CDR3 spans 17 residues. Per the germline V gene, CDR1 is MGHRA and CDR2 is YSYEKL. The V and J ends lost 7 bases and 7 bases, in that order; junction bases with no gene match: 13. Here the CDR3 DNA reads TGCGCCAGCAACAGGGGACAGGGGGCGTTGGGGGGTGAAAAACTGTTTTTT. It encodes CASNRGQGALGGEKLFF.

Written as DNA, the CDR3 is TGTGCCAGCAGCCGCGAGGGACAGGCGGGCACTGAAGCTTTCTTT. It codes for CASSREGQAGTEAFF. The genes are TRBV7-2 and TRBJ1-1; TRBD1 agrees at 8 bases. Per the germline V gene, CDR1 is SGHTA and CDR2 is FQGNSA. J was trimmed by 4 bases and V by 5 bases; bases with no gene match: 9. This CDR3 is 15 amino acids long. Drawing the rest from reference TRBV7-2 and TRBJ1-1, the complete variable domain is GAGVSQSPSNKVTEKGKDVELRCDPISGHTALYWYRQSLGQGLEFLIYFQGNSAPDKSGLPSDRFSAERTGGSVSTLTIQRTQQEDSAVYLCASSREGQAGTEAFFGQGTRLTVV.

This clonotype was counted ten times or more. This sequence joins TRBV20-1 and TRBJ2-3; TRBD2 agrees at 9 bases. Germline V gene data show CDR1 as DFQATT and CDR2 as SNEGSKA (reference sequence). The CDR3 has 17 residues. The J segment lost 5 bases and the V segment lost 5 bases, leaving 17 bases of the junction unmatched. DNA for the CDR3: TGCAGTGCTTCCGCCGAAGCGGCGGGACTAGCAGGAGATACGCAGTATTTT. It is translated as CSASAEAAGLAGDTQYF.

This clonotype was counted at least ten times. CDR3 in amino acids: CASSDTAEQYF. The DNA of the CDR3 is TGTGCCAGCAGCGATACAGCCGAGCAGTACTTC. J is TRBJ2-7 and V is TRBV7-9; D not resolved. This CDR3 has 11 amino acids. The germline V and J ends were trimmed by 5 bases and 6 bases, with 8 bases remaining between them. Germline-derived CDR1 and CDR2 are SEHNR and FQNEAQ (reference sequence).

This clonotype was recorded at least ten times. The chain carries TRBV9 and TRBJ1-2; perhaps TRBD1 as D (6 bases). CDR1 is SGDLS and CDR2 is YYNGEE in the germline V gene. The length of the CDR3 is 14 residues. Trimming removed 0 bases at V and 4 bases at J, with 10 bases between. CDR3 sequence: CASSVEDSVYGYTF. The DNA of the CDR3 is TGTGCCAGCAGCGTAGAGGACAGTGTCTATGGCTACACCTTC.

The chain couples TRBV5-1 to TRBJ2-6, with no clear D. The CDR3 runs to 15 residues. V was pared by 4 bases and J by 0 bases, with 8 bases between. Germline values: CDR1 SGHRS, CDR2 YFSETQ. In DNA, the CDR3 is TGCGCCAGCAGCACGGCCCTCTCTGGGGCCAACGTCCTGACTTTC. Its protein is CASSTALSGANVLTF.

This clonotype was recorded at least ten times. The chain uses TRBV20-1 and TRBJ2-2; D may be TRBD2 (6 bases). Trimming removed 4 bases from V and 3 bases from J, with 12 bases in between. Per germline, CDR1 DFQATT and CDR2 SNEGSKA (reference sequence). CDR3 length equals 14 residues. For the CDR3, the DNA is TGCAGTGCTATTAATCAGCGGGACACCGGGGAGCTGTTTTTT. Translation gives CSAINQRDTGELFF.

The chain carries TRBV5-1 and TRBJ1-1; D gene unclear. This CDR3 spans 14 amino acids. The germline V and J ends were trimmed by 2 bases and 4 bases, with 12 bases remaining between them. Germline values: CDR1 SGHRS, CDR2 YFSETQ. The CDR3 reads CASSLKGDGTEAFF. The CDR3 bases are TGCGCCAGCAGCTTAAAGGGAGATGGCACTGAAGCTTTCTTT. Together with reference TRBV5-1 and TRBJ1-1, the CDR3 gives the full variable domain: KAGVTQTPRYLIKTRGQQVTLSCSPISGHRSVSWYQQTPGQGLQFLFEYFSETQRNKGNFPGRFSGRQFSNSRSEMNVSTLELGDSALYLCASSLKGDGTEAFFGQGTRLTVV.

Comment on this clonotype: A much larger clone differs by one base, so this may be a read error. Without the conserved terminal phenylalanine or tryptophan, this CDR3 likely stems from a read error. This rearrangement joins TRBV5-5 to TRBJ2-7; D gene uncertain. Germline assignment: CDR1 SGHKS and CDR2 YYEKEE (reference sequence). CDR3 length: 11 amino acids. The V end lost 2 bases, the J end lost 6 bases, and 6 bases lay between the germline ends. This chain's CDR3 is CASSFDGEQYY. DNA of the CDR3: TGTGCCAGCAGCTTCGATGGCGAGCAGTACTAC.

This clonotype occurred many times. The genes are TRBV7-2 and TRBJ1-2; D ambiguous. This CDR3 is 16 amino acids long. Per the germline V gene, CDR1 is SGHTA and CDR2 is FQGNSA. Trimming took off 5 bases at V and 0 bases at J, with 16 bases between the two ends. The CDR3: CASSPAPGLANYGYTF. The CDR3 DNA sequence: TGTGCCAGCAGCCCCGCCCCAGGCCTCGCTAACTATGGCTACACCTTC.

The table lists this clonotype with many counts. V gene TRBV5-1 combines with J gene TRBJ1-5, with 9 bases that match TRBD1. Unmatched junction bases numbered 8, after V lost 2 bases and J lost 5 bases. Germline lookup yields CDR1 SGHRS and CDR2 YFSETQ. This CDR3 has 16 residues. As DNA, the CDR3 is TGCGCCAGCAGCTTCCCTAGGGACAGGGTGGATCAGCCCCAGCATTTT. It yields the protein CASSFPRDRVDQPQHF.

This clonotype was observed many times. CDR3 sequence: CASSLEGSGAHETQYF. The CDR3 bases are TGCGCCAGCAGCTTGGAGGGTAGCGGGGCGCATGAGACCCAGTACTTC. The chain combines TRBV5-1 with TRBJ2-5; 8 bases are a match to TRBD2. The CDR3 loop spans 16 amino acids. Trimming cost V 0 bases and J 5 bases; bases outside gene matches: 9. Germline V CDR1 and CDR2: SGHRS, YFSETQ.

This clonotype was detected only a few times. This chain uses TRBV6-1 with TRBJ2-3; D not certain. Deletions cut 0 bases from V and 0 bases from J, with 13 bases between. The CDR3 runs 17 residues. Germline CDR1 reads MNHNS; CDR2 reads SASEGT. CDR3 DNA sequence: TGTGCCAGCAGTGAAGCGCGGCAGATTACTAGCACAGATACGCAGTATTTT. Protein: CASSEARQITSTDTQYF.

This clonotype has at least ten counts. This chain uses TRBV7-8 with TRBJ1-1; D is unresolved. V lost 0 bases to trimming and J lost 1 base, with 6 bases between them. Germline V CDR1 and CDR2: SGHVS, FQNEAQ. CDR3 length equals 14 residues. The CDR3 loop reads CASSLANPNTEAFF. The CDR3 DNA reads as TGTGCCAGCAGCTTAGCTAACCCGAACACTGAAGCTTTCTTT. Full variable domain (missing parts from reference TRBV7-8 and TRBJ1-1): GAGVSQSPRYKVAKRGQDVALRCDPISGHVSLFWYQQALGQGPEFLTYFQNEAQLDKSGLPSDRFFAERPEGSVSTLKIQRTQQEDSAVYLCASSLANPNTEAFFGQGTRLTVV.

This clonotype was found many times. The V call is TRBV6-6, the J call TRBJ2-7, with a tentative D call TRBD2 (7 bases). Germline CDR1 and CDR2: MNHNY and SVGAGI (reference sequence). The CDR3 is 15 amino acids. V lost 6 bases and J 6 bases, leaving 21 bases between the germline ends. CDR3 DNA sequence: TGTGCCAGCAGCCCAACGGGACCGGGGGGCGTCGAGCAGTACTTC. Protein: CASSPTGPGGVEQYF.

This clonotype was seen many times. The J gene is TRBJ1-1, the V gene TRBV6-5; possibly TRBD1 for D (5 bases). This CDR3 has 16 residues. Deletions cut 3 bases from V and 3 bases from J, with 17 bases between. Germline CDR1 is MNHEY and CDR2 is SVGAGI. The CDR3 spells CASSYRDPPRDTEAFF. CDR3 DNA: TGTGCCAGCAGTTATAGGGACCCCCCGAGGGACACTGAAGCTTTCTTT.

This clonotype was detected once. The V and J genes are TRBV3-1 and TRBJ2-5; D unclear. CDR3 length: 12 amino acids. Trimming pared 0 bases from V and 5 bases from J, leaving 4 bases between. The germline gives CDR1 LGHDT, CDR2 YNNKEL (reference sequence). The CDR3 sequence is CASSQDWETQYF. The CDR3 nucleotides are TGTGCCAGCAGCCAAGATTGGGAGACCCAGTACTTC.

This clonotype has at least ten counts. V gene TRBV10-3 combines with J gene TRBJ2-1; 11 nucleotides match TRBD2. This CDR3 region has 16 residues. The V and J ends lost 4 bases and 5 bases, in that order; junction bases with no gene match: 7. Germline V lookup: CDR1 ENHRY, CDR2 SYGVKD. This chain's CDR3 is CAISGIGTSGDNEQFF. Here the CDR3 DNA reads TGTGCCATCAGTGGGATAGGGACTAGCGGAGACAATGAGCAGTTCTTC.

The sample holds many counts of this clonotype. This chain connects TRBV5-1 to TRBJ1-1; TRBD1 might be the D (5 bases). The CDR3 sequence is 14 residues long. The V gene's germline CDR1 is SGHRS and CDR2 YFSETQ. The germline V and J ends were trimmed by 3 bases and 3 bases, with 12 bases remaining between them. CDR3 region: CASSSRASDTEAFF. The CDR3 coding sequence is TGCGCCAGCAGCTCCAGGGCTTCGGACACTGAAGCTTTCTTT.

This clonotype was observed many times. CDR3 in DNA: TGCAGCTGGGGGGAGGGTTTCGATCAGCCCCAGCATTTT. This codes for CSWGEGFDQPQHF. The rearrangement joins TRBV29-1 to TRBJ1-5; D possibly corresponds to TRBD1 (5 bases). Germline V CDR1 and CDR2: SQVTM, ANQGSEA. The V end was cut by 8 bases, the J end by 5 bases, with 16 bases between. The CDR3 covers 13 residues.

This clonotype showed up many times. V is TRBV5-1 and J is TRBJ2-2; D unresolved. The V gene's germline CDR1 is SGHRS and CDR2 YFSETQ. The CDR3 contains 16 residues. V was cut by 5 bases and J by 2 bases, with 16 bases left in between. Written as DNA, the CDR3 is TGCGCCAGCAGTCCGCTGGAAGTGAGAAACACCGGGGAGCTGTTTTTT. Translated: CASSPLEVRNTGELFF.

In this sample, this clonotype turned up many times. This sequence joins TRBV20-1 and TRBJ2-2; D perhaps matches TRBD1 (5 bases). CDR3 length equals 12 residues. Per the germline V gene, CDR1 is DFQATT and CDR2 is SNEGSKA (reference sequence). The CDR3 DNA follows: TGCAGCCCCCAGGGAACCACCGGGGAGCTGTTTTTT. As protein: CSPQGTTGELFF.

This clonotype was observed at least ten times. CDR3 sequence: CASKSYNTGELFF. For the CDR3, the DNA is TGTGCCAGCAAGAGCTACAACACCGGGGAGCTGTTTTTT. The J gene is TRBJ2-2, the V gene TRBV28, with D unclear. Germline V gene data show CDR1 as MDHEN and CDR2 as SYDVKM. There are 13 residues in the CDR3. Trimming took 7 bases from V and 2 from J, leaving 8 bases between them.

This clonotype was recorded a few times. A read error may be the cause here, since a much bigger clone is one base away. This chain connects TRBV4-1 to TRBJ1-5; 8 nucleotides line up with TRBD1. The CDR3 spans 15 residues. Germline loops: CDR1 MGHRA, CDR2 YSYEKL. The CDR3: CASSQEDRGNQPQNF. As DNA, the CDR3 is TGCGCCAGCAGCCAAGAAGACAGGGGCAATCAGCCCCAGAATTTT.

This clonotype appeared many times. The gene calls are TRBV7-2 and TRBJ1-1; D remains unclear. The V gene lost 1 base and the J gene lost 2 bases, with 5 bases spanning the gap. This CDR3 spans 13 amino acids. Germline CDR1 and CDR2: SGHTA and FQGNSA. CDR3 DNA sequence: TGTGCCAGCAGCTTAGACCCTAACACTGAAGCTTTCTTT. The encoded protein is CASSLDPNTEAFF.

This clonotype was counted many times. V usage is TRBV11-2 and J usage is TRBJ2-1, with 12 bases that match TRBD2. This CDR3 is built from 15 residues. The trim removed 5 bases at V and 4 bases at J, leaving 3 bases unmatched. The germline V gene has CDR1 SGHAT and CDR2 FQNNGV. The CDR3 reads CASSATSGGYNEQFF. The CDR3 nucleotides read TGTGCCAGCAGCGCGACTAGCGGGGGTTACAATGAGCAGTTCTTC.

This clonotype was counted many times. V gene TRBV7-9 combines with J gene TRBJ2-5, with TRBD1 matching over 7 bases. Germline CDR1 is SEHNR and CDR2 is FQNEAQ (reference sequence). J gave up 5 bases and V 3 bases, and 9 bases lay outside the gene matches. There are 15 residues in the CDR3. CDR3 residues: CASSFGQAPRETQYF. In nucleotides, the CDR3 is TGTGCCAGCAGCTTTGGACAGGCTCCGAGGGAGACCCAGTACTTC.

This clonotype was recorded many times. CDR3 nucleotides: TGCAGTGCTAGGTCGCCCCTCCGGCAGTACTTC. Translating it yields CSARSPLRQYF. J is TRBJ2-7 and V is TRBV20-1; no firm D call. CDR3 length: 11 residues. Germline loops: CDR1 DFQATT, CDR2 SNEGSKA (reference sequence). Trimming left V 3 bases short and J 9 bases short, with 12 bases between.